A selection of T cell receptor beta chains follows, all from one sample in a study of T cells in Graves' hyperthyroidism and ophthalmopathy. TCRdb fed the multiplex PCR reads into MiXCR, producing one record per CDR3 protein. Among 500,000 to 600,000 distinct CDR3 sequences listed, over 15% were seen once. Sequencing was done on a sample of blood. The receptors derive from a woman between 18 and 29 years old with Graves' hyperthyroidism. Each CDR3 is given with its conserved first and last residue. D genes are given only for firm matches. Clone sizes are given selectively: once, few, many, or a class where the clone is expanded.

. | many | TRBJ1-4 | TRBV6-1 | CASNQQGVSDNEKLFF | TGTGCCAGCAACCAACAGGGAGTCTCCGATAATGAAAAACTGTTTTTT
TRBD1 | . | TRBJ1-4 | TRBV6-1 | CASSEAQGAGEKLFF | TGTGCCAGCAGTGAAGCGCAGGGGGCTGGTGAAAAACTGTTTTTT
. | many | TRBJ1-1 | TRBV28 | CASSFLAGVLNTEAFF | .
TRBD2 | . | TRBJ2-3 | TRBV5-1 | CASSLLLANTDTQYF | TGCGCCAGCAGCTTGCTACTAGCGAACACAGATACGCAGTATTTT
TRBD2 | many | TRBJ2-7 | TRBV27 | CASSLITSGGLYEQYF | TGTGCCAGCAGTTTGATAACTAGCGGGGGACTATACGAGCAGTACTTC
. | . | TRBJ1-4 | TRBV6-1 | CASSAGGTATNEKLFF | TGTGCCAGCAGTGCAGGAGGGACCGCAACTAATGAAAAACTGTTTTTT
. | many | TRBJ2-7 | TRBV7-9 | CASSLVPGLFTYEQYF | TGTGCCAGCAGCTTAGTCCCAGGGCTGTTCACCTACGAGCAGTACTTC
. | . | TRBJ1-2 | TRBV5-8 | CASSLVARQNYGYTF | TGTGCCAGCAGCTTGGTGGCCAGGCAGAACTATGGCTACACCTTC
TRBD1 | . | TRBJ1-5 | TRBV10-3 | CAISESGQGSNQPQHF | TGTGCCATCAGTGAGTCGGGACAGGGTAGCAATCAGCCCCAGCATTTT
. | few | TRBJ1-2 | TRBV11-2 | CASSKTFSNYGYTF | TGTGCCAGCAGCAAAACATTCTCCAACTATGGCTACACCTTC
. | few | TRBJ2-1 | TRBV13 | CASSLDWGLSCNEQFF | TGTGCCAGCAGCTTAGATTGGGGGCTCTCCTGCAATGAGCAGTTCTTC
. | . | TRBJ1-1 | TRBV6-5 | CASSLIIGEAFF | TGTGCCAGCAGTTTAATCATTGGTGAAGCTTTCTTT
. | many | TRBJ1-6 | TRBV10-2 | CASSEAGDSYNSPLHF | TGCGCCAGCAGTGAAGCAGGGGACTCCTATAATTCACCCCTCCACTTT
TRBD1 | . | TRBJ1-5 | TRBV24-1 | CATSDSGQGHQPQHF | TGTGCCACCAGTGATTCGGGACAGGGTCATCAGCCCCAGCATTTT
. | . | TRBJ2-1 | TRBV20-1 | CSARISRGRSNEQFF | TGCAGTGCTAGAATATCACGGGGGAGGTCCAATGAGCAGTTCTTC
. | . | TRBJ2-1 | TRBV6-1 | CAVTQQGSSNNNEQFF | TGTGCAGTTACACAGCAGGGGAGTTCGAACAACAATGAGCAGTTCTTC
TRBD1 | many | TRBJ2-3 | TRBV20-1 | CSARGGGVDTQYF | TGCAGTGCTAGAGGAGGGGGCGTAGATACGCAGTATTTT
TRBD1 | . | TRBJ1-5 | TRBV6-5 | CASSSDRVGQPQHF | TGTGCCAGCAGTTCCGACAGGGTCGGGCAGCCCCAGCATTTT
. | few | TRBJ1-1 | TRBV7-9 | CASRRAARSIGTEAFF | TGTGCCAGCAGGCGTGCTGCCCGCTCCATAGGGACTGAAGCTTTCTTT
. | . | TRBJ1-2 | TRBV3-1 | CASSQAERQPWDYGYTF | TGTGCCAGCAGCCAAGCTGAAAGACAGCCTTGGGACTATGGCTACACCTTC
. | . | TRBJ1-3 | TRBV7-9 | CASSPLTLSGNTIYF | TGTGCCAGCAGCCCGTTGACCCTCTCTGGAAACACCATATATTTT
TRBD1 | few | TRBJ1-2 | TRBV29-1 | CSALDREYGYTF | TGCAGCGCTCTGGACAGGGAGTATGGCTACACCTTC
. | many | TRBJ1-1 | TRBV6-6 | CASSYSTGVPLTNTEAFF | TGTGCCAGCAGTTACTCGACCGGGGTGCCCCTGACGAACACTGAAGCTTTCTTT
. | many | TRBJ2-1 | TRBV7-2 | CASTTSPLAYSYNEQFF | TGTGCCAGCACCACAAGTCCCCTAGCGTACTCCTACAATGAGCAGTTCTTC
. | once | TRBJ2-1 | TRBV5-1 | CASSKDSTYNEQFF | TGCGCCAGCAGCAAGGACAGCACCTACAATGAGCAGTTCTTC
. | many | TRBJ2-7 | TRBV30 | CAWREGYEQYF | TGTGCCTGGAGGGAGGGCTACGAGCAGTACTTC
. | many | TRBJ2-3 | TRBV5-8 | CASSKPHSSTDTQYF | TGTGCCAGCAGCAAGCCCCACTCTAGCACAGATACGCAGTATTTT
. | once | TRBJ2-1 | TRBV6-1 | CASSEDPYNEQFF | TGTGCCAGCAGTGAGGACCCCTACAATGAGCAGTTCTTC
. | . | TRBJ1-2 | TRBV19 | CASSTTELYGYTF | TGTGCCAGTAGCACGACAGAACTCTATGGCTACACCTTC
TRBD2 | many | TRBJ2-4 | TRBV12-3/TRBV12-4 | CASSPSGRAKNIQYF | TGTGCCAGCAGTCCTAGCGGGAGGGCCAAAAACATTCAGTACTTC
. | few | TRBJ2-3 | TRBV12-3/TRBV12-4 | CASSFGLDTQYF | TGTGCCAGCAGTTTCGGGCTAGATACGCAGTATTTT
. | few | TRBJ2-7 | TRBV6-1 | CASSRDLHPSSYEQYF | TGTGCCAGCAGTAGGGACCTCCATCCTTCATCCTACGAGCAGTACTTC
TRBD2 | many | TRBJ2-1 | TRBV20-1 | CSARGAGGRNEQFF | TGCAGTGCGAGAGGTGCGGGGGGTCGCAATGAGCAGTTCTTC
TRBD1 | many | TRBJ2-7 | TRBV7-9 | CASSLGDSTYEQYF | TGTGCCAGCAGCTTAGGGGACAGCACCTACGAGCAGTACTTC